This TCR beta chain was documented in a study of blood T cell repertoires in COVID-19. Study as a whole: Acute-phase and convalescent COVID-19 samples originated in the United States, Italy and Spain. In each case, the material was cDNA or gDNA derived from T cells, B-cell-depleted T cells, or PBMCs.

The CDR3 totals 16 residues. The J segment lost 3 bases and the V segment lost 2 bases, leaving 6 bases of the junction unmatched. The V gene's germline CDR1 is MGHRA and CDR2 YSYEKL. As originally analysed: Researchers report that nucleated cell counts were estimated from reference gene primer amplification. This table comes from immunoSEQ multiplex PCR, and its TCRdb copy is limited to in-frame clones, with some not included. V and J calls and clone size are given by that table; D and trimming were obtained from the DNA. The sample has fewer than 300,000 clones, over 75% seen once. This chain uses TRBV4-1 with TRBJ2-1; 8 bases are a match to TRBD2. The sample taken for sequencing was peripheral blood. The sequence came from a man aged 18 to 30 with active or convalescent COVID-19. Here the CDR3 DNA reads TGCGCCAGCAGCCAACGCAGCGGGGGAAACTACAATGAGCAGTTCTTC. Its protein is CASSQRSGGNYNEQFF.